This entry lists 15 T cell receptor beta chains sequenced from one sample in a study of blood T cell repertoires in COVID-19. Data came from immunoSEQ multiplex PCR; TCRdb stores just in-frame clones and leaves some out. Among tens of thousands of clones listed, 70% to 90% were seen once. Sample: peripheral blood. The receptors originated from a man aged 55 to 70 with acute or convalescent COVID-19.

The chain is built from TRBV4-3 and TRBJ1-4; no firm D call. Per the germline V gene, CDR1 is LGHNA and CDR2 is YSLEER. CDR3 length: 16 amino acids. V shed 0 bases and J shed 8 bases, with 16 bases lying between them. The CDR3 reads CASSQDWEGWREKLFF. CDR3 nucleotide sequence: TGCGCCAGCAGCCAAGATTGGGAGGGCTGGCGGGAAAAACTGTTTTTT.

The V gene is TRBV9, the J gene TRBJ2-5; 7 bases match TRBD2. With V trimmed by 0 bases and J by 4 bases, 6 bases remained unmatched. Germline CDR1 SGDLS, CDR2 YYNGEE. This CDR3 region has 15 residues. The CDR3 spells CASSVVAGVAETQYF. The CDR3 DNA is TGTGCCAGCAGCGTAGTCGCGGGAGTGGCAGAGACCCAGTACTTC.

The CDR3 DNA reads as TGCAGCGTCGATGAAATACAGGGGTCCTCTGAGCAGTTCTTC. Translation: CSVDEIQGSSEQFF. The chain recombines TRBV29-1 with TRBJ2-1; 7 positions agree with TRBD1. With V trimmed by 6 bases and J by 9 bases, 14 bases remained unmatched. The CDR3 length is 14 residues. Germline V gene data show CDR1 as SQVTM and CDR2 as ANQGSEA.

This sequence joins TRBV18 and TRBJ2-7, with 13 positions matching TRBD2. The V gene end was trimmed by 2 bases and the J gene end by 4 bases; junction bases not matched to a gene: 8. In germline, CDR1 is KGHSH, CDR2 LQKENI. The CDR3 totals 17 residues. Here the CDR3 DNA reads TGTGCCAGCTCACCAACTAGCGGGAGGGCCCTCCCTTACGAGCAGTACTTC. It is translated as CASSPTSGRALPYEQYF.

The V gene is TRBV19, the J gene TRBJ1-5, with D possibly matching TRBD1 (6 bases). CDR3 length: 15 residues. Trimming took off 6 bases at V and 7 bases at J, with 19 bases between the two ends. Germline values: CDR1 LNHDA, CDR2 SQIVND (reference sequence). CDR3 in amino acids: CASSHGRGSGQPQHF. CDR3 sequence (DNA): TGTGCCAGTAGCCACGGTAGGGGGTCGGGGCAGCCCCAGCATTTT.

This rearrangement joins TRBV11-3 to TRBJ2-2; 13 bases are a match to TRBD2. The CDR3 runs to 17 residues. Germline lookup yields CDR1 SGHNT and CDR2 YENEEA. The junction had 10 bases not matched to a gene; V was cut back by 5 bases and J by 7 bases. In DNA form, the CDR3 reads TGTGCCAGCAGCCATCGCACTAGCGGGAGGGGGGGCGGGGAGCTGTTTTTT. Translation: CASSHRTSGRGGGELFF.

The chain combines TRBV19 with TRBJ2-2, with 13 bases matching TRBD2. The CDR3 consists of 17 residues. After removal of 3 bases from V and 7 bases from J, the junction contained 8 bases not matched to a gene. Germline V gene sequence: CDR1 LNHDA, CDR2 SQIVND (reference sequence). The chain's CDR3 is CASSIFGTSGMGGELFF. CDR3 sequence (DNA): TGTGCCAGTAGTATCTTCGGGACTAGCGGGATGGGCGGGGAGCTGTTTTTT.

The chain carries TRBV11-3 and TRBJ2-1; D may be TRBD1 (6 bases). The germline CDR1 and CDR2 sequences are SGHNT and YENEEA. Trimming took 5 bases from V and 3 from J, leaving 14 bases between them. The CDR3 covers 15 residues. For the CDR3, the DNA is TGTGCCAGCAGCGAAACCCGGACAGTCTACAATGAGCAGTTCTTC. This gives the protein CASSETRTVYNEQFF.

The V gene is TRBV30, the J gene TRBJ1-5; D remains unclear. Germline assignment: CDR1 GTSNPN and CDR2 SVGIG (reference sequence). The CDR3 consists of 14 residues. Trimming removed 0 bases at V and 2 bases at J, with 8 bases between. The CDR3 DNA is TGTGCCTGGAGTGTACCGGAGGGCAATCAGCCCCAGCATTTT. This sequence encodes CAWSVPEGNQPQHF.

This chain links TRBV2 with TRBJ1-4, with D possibly being TRBD1 (5 bases). The V and J ends lost 3 bases and 4 bases respectively, with 9 bases between them. The CDR3 covers 14 residues. Germline values: CDR1 SNHLY, CDR2 FYNNEI. CDR3 in DNA: TGTGCCAGCAGTGACAGACAGAATAATGAAAAACTGTTTTTT. It encodes CASSDRQNNEKLFF.

This clone was detected once. The rearrangement joins TRBV19 to TRBJ1-1; weak D call: TRBD1 (5 bases). This CDR3 is 14 amino acids long. Germline V gene sequence: CDR1 LNHDA, CDR2 SQIVND (reference sequence). Trimming shortened V by 7 bases and J by 4 bases, and 16 bases separated the two germline ends. The CDR3 loop is CASNDGGGSTEAFF. The CDR3 region has the DNA TGTGCCAGTAACGATGGGGGGGGAAGCACTGAAGCTTTCTTT.

The V gene is TRBV19, the J gene TRBJ2-7; D not certain. From germline, CDR1 is LNHDA and CDR2 SQIVND (reference sequence). The V end lost 5 bases, the J end lost 7 bases, and 15 bases lay between the germline ends. The CDR3 runs 13 residues. CDR3 loop: CASSPSRVVEQYF. In nucleotides, the CDR3 is TGTGCCAGTAGTCCCTCCCGGGTAGTGGAGCAGTACTTC.

V and J are TRBV28 and TRBJ1-6, with D unclear. The V end was cut by 1 base, the J end by 7 bases, with 11 bases between. The CDR3 has 15 residues. CDR1 and CDR2 from the germline V gene are MDHEN and SYDVKM. The CDR3 DNA follows: TGTGCCAGCAGTTTATTCAACCAGCGGAATTCACCCCTCCACTTT. It translates to CASSLFNQRNSPLHF.

The CDR3 is CASSLNSGGSNEQFF. In nucleotides, the CDR3 is TGTGCCAGCAGCTTAAATTCGGGAGGGAGCAATGAGCAGTTCTTC. The chain employs TRBV7-3 and TRBJ2-1; TRBD2 matches 8 bases. The junction had 5 bases not matched to a gene; V was cut back by 1 base and J by 6 bases. From germline, CDR1 is SGHTA and CDR2 FQGTGA. This CDR3 has 15 amino acids.

J is TRBJ2-7 and V is TRBV5-1, with 9 nucleotides matching TRBD2. The CDR3 has 15 amino acids. Germline trimming cut 0 bases from V and 3 bases from J; bases unmatched to any gene: 4. The germline gives CDR1 SGHRS, CDR2 YFSETQ. CDR3 loop: CASSLVLAGIYEQYF. The CDR3 bases are TGCGCCAGCAGCTTGGTCCTAGCGGGAATCTACGAGCAGTACTTC.